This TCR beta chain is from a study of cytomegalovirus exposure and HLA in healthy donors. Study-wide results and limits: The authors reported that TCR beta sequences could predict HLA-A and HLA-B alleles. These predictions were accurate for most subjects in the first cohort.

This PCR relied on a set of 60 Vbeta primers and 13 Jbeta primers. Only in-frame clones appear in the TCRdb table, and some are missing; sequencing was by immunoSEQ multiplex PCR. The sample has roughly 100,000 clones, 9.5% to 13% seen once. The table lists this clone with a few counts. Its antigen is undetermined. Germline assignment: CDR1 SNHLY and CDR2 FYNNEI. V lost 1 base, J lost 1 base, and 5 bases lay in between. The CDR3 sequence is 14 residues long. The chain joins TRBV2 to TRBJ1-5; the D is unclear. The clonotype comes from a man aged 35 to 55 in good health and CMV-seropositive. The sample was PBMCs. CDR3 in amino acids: CASSEERSNQPQHF. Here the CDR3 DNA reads TGTGCCAGCAGTGAAGAGCGGAGCAATCAGCCCCAGCATTTT.